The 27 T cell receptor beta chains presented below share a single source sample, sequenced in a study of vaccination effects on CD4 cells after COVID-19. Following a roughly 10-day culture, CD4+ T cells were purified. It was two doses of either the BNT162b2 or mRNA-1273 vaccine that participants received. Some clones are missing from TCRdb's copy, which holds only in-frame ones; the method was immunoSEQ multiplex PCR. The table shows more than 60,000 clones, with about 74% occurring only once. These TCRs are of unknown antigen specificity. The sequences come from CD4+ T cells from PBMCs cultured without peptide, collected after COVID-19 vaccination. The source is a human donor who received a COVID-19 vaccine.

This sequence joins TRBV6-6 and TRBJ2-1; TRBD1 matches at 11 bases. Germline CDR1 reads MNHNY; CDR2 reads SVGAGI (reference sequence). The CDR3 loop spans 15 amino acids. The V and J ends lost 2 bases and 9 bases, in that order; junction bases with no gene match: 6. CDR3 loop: CASSYPGTGGGEQFF. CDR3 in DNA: TGTGCCAGCAGTTACCCAGGGACAGGGGGGGGTGAGCAGTTCTTC.

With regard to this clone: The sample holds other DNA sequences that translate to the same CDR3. The CDR3: CASSPQGTPNYGYTF. The CDR3 DNA reads TGCGCCAGCAGCCCCCAGGGAACTCCTAACTATGGCTACACCTTC. The V call is TRBV5-1, the J call TRBJ1-2, with TRBD1 as a possible D gene (5 bases). The CDR3 covers 15 residues. Trimming removed 4 bases at V and 0 bases at J, with 13 bases between. Germline lookup yields CDR1 SGHRS and CDR2 YFSETQ.

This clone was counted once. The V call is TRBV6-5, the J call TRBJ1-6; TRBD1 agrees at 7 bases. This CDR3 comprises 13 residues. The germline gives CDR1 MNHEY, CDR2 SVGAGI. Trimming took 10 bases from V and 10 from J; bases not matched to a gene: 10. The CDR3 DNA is TGTGCCACCGGCCGGGACAGTGGATCACCCCTCCACTTT. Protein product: CATGRDSGSPLHF.

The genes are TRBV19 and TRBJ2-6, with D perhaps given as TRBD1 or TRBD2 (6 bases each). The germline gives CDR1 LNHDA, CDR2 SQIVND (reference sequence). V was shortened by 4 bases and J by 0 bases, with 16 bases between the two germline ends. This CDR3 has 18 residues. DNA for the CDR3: TGTGCCAGTAGTACCCCCGGGGGCCGAATCTCTGGGGCCAACGTCCTGACTTTC. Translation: CASSTPGGRISGANVLTF.

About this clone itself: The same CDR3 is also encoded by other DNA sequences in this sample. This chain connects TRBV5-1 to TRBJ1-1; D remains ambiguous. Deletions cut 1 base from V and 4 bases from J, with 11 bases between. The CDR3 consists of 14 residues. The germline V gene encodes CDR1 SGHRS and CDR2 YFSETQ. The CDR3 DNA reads TGCGCCAGCAGCTTGAATGGGGAGGGCACTGAAGCTTTCTTT. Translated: CASSLNGEGTEAFF.

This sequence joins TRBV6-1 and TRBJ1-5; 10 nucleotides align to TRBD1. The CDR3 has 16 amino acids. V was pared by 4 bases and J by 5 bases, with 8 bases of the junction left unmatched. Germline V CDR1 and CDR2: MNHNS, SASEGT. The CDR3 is CASSVYGDRGYQPQHF. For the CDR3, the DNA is TGTGCCAGCAGTGTTTACGGGGACAGGGGATATCAGCCCCAGCATTTT.

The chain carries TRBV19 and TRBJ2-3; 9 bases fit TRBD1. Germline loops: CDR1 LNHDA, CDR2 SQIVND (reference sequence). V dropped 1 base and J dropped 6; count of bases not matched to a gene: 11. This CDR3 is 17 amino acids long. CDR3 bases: TGTGCCAGTAGTATAGCGTTAGGACAGGGGATAATGGATACGCAGTATTTT. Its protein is CASSIALGQGIMDTQYF.

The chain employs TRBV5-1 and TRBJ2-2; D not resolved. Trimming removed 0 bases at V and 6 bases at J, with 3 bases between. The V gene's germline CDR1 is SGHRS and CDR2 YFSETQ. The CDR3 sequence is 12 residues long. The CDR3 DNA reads TGCGCCAGCAGCTTGGAAGCCGGGGAGCTGTTTTTT. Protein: CASSLEAGELFF. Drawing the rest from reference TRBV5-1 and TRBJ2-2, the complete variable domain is KAGVTQTPRYLIKTRGQQVTLSCSPISGHRSVSWYQQTPGQGLQFLFEYFSETQRNKGNFPGRFSGRQFSNSRSEMNVSTLELGDSALYLCASSLEAGELFFGEGSRLTVL.

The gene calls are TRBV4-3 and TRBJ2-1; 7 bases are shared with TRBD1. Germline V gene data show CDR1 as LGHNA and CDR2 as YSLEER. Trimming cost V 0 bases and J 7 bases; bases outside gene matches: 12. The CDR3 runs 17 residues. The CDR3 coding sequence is TGCGCCAGCAGCCAAGAGTATTCACAGGGGTTTCCGAATGAGCAGTTCTTC. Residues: CASSQEYSQGFPNEQFF.

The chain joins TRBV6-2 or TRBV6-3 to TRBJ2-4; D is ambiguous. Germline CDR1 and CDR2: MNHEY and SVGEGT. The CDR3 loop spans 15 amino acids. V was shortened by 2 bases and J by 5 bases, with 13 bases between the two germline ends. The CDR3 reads CASSYATYRENIQYF. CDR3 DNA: TGTGCCAGCAGTTACGCAACGTATAGAGAAAACATTCAGTACTTC.

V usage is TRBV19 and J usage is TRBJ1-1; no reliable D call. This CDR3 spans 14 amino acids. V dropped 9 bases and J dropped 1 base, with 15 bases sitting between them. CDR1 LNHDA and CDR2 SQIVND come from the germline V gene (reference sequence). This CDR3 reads CASQKGRPNTEAFF. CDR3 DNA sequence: TGTGCCAGCCAAAAAGGGCGACCGAACACTGAAGCTTTCTTT.

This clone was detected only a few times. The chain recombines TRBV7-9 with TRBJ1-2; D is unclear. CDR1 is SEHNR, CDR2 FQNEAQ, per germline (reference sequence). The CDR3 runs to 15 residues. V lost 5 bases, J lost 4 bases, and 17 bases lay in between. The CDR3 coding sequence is TGTGCCAGCAGCCCGACGACCGGGAGCCTCTATGGCTACACCTTC. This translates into CASSPTTGSLYGYTF.

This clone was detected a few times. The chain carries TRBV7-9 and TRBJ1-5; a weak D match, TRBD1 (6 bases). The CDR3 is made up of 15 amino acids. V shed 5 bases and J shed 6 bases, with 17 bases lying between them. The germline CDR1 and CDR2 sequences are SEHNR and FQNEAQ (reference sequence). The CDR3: CASSKGAGEVQPQHF. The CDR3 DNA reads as TGTGCCAGCAGCAAAGGGGCAGGGGAGGTTCAGCCCCAGCATTTT.

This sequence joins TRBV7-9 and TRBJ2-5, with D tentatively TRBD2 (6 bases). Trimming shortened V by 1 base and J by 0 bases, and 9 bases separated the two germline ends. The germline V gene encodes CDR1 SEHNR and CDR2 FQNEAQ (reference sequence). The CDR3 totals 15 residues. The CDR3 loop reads CASSLGGDHQETQYF. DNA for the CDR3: TGTGCCAGCAGCTTAGGGGGGGACCACCAAGAGACCCAGTACTTC.

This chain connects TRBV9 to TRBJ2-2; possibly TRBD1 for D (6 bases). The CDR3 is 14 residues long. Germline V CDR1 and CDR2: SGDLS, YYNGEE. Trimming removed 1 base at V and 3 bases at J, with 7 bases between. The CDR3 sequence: CASSVTGHTGELFF. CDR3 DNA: TGTGCCAGCAGCGTAACAGGGCACACCGGGGAGCTGTTTTTT.

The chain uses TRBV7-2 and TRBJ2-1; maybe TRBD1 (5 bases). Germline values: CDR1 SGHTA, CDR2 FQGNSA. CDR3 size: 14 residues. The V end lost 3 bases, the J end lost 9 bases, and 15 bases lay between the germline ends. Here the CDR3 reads CASSFLRVASEQFF. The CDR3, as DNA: TGTGCCAGCAGCTTCCTCAGGGTGGCTTCTGAGCAGTTCTTC. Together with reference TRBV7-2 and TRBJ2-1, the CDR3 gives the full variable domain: GAGVSQSPSNKVTEKGKDVELRCDPISGHTALYWYRQSLGQGLEFLIYFQGNSAPDKSGLPSDRFSAERTGGSVSTLTIQRTQQEDSAVYLCASSFLRVASEQFFGPGTRLTVL.

The CDR3 DNA reads TGTGCCAGCAGTTTAATGCGGAACACTGAAGCTTTCTTT. This sequence encodes CASSLMRNTEAFF. The chain joins TRBV27 to TRBJ1-1; no reliable D call. CDR3 size: 13 residues. With 2 bases removed from V and 1 base from J, the gap between germline ends came to 5 bases. Germline V lookup: CDR1 MNHEY, CDR2 SMNVEV (reference sequence).

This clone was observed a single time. The CDR3 bases are TGTGCCAGCAGTTACACAGGACAGGGTGAGACCCAGTACTTC. Protein product: CASSYTGQGETQYF. This chain connects TRBV6-5 to TRBJ2-5, with 8 bases aligning to TRBD1. V gave up 2 bases and J gave up 5 bases; unmatched junction bases: 4. Germline V gene data show CDR1 as MNHEY and CDR2 as SVGAGI. CDR3 length equals 14 residues.

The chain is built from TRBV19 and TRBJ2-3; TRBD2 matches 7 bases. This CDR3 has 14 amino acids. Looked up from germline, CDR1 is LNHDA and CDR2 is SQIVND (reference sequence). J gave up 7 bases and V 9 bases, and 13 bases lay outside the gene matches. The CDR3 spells CASRRASGRNTQYF. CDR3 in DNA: TGTGCCAGCAGAAGGGCTAGCGGAAGAAATACGCAGTATTTT.

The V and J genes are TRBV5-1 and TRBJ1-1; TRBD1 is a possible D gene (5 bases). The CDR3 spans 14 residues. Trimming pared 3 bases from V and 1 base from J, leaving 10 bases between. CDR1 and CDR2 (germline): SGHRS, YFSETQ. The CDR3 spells CASSWSTGNTEAFF. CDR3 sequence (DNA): TGCGCCAGCAGCTGGTCCACAGGGAACACTGAAGCTTTCTTT.

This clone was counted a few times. Here the CDR3 reads CASRFYEQYV. CDR3 DNA sequence: TGTGCCAGCAGATTCTACGAGCAGTACGTC. The rearrangement links TRBV2 to TRBJ2-7; D remains unclear. The CDR3 contains 10 residues. V lost 6 bases to trimming and J lost 3 bases, with 3 bases between them. Germline CDR1 and CDR2: SNHLY and FYNNEI.

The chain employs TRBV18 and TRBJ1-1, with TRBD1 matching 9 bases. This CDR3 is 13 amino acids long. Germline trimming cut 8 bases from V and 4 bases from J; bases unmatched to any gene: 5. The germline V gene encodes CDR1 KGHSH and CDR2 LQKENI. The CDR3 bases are TGTGCCAGCAAACAGGGGGCGTCCACTGAAGCTTTCTTT. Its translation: CASKQGASTEAFF.

Here the CDR3 DNA reads TGTGCCAGCAGCCCTCGCGGGCCGCCCAAAGAGACCCAGTACTTC. Translating it yields CASSPRGPPKETQYF. The gene calls are TRBV7-3 and TRBJ2-5, with D maybe TRBD2 (5 bases). The CDR3 spans 15 residues. V was clipped by 5 bases and J by 3 bases, with 16 bases between them. CDR1 is SGHTA, CDR2 FQGTGA, per germline.

CDR3 nucleotide sequence: TGTGCCAGCAGTTCCCCAAACAGGGCAGGTAGCACAGATACGCAGTATTTT. This codes for CASSSPNRAGSTDTQYF. The chain couples TRBV27 to TRBJ2-3; D possibly corresponds to TRBD1 (6 bases). Germline CDR1 and CDR2: MNHEY and SMNVEV (reference sequence). The CDR3 is 17 amino acids. V was trimmed by 4 bases and J by 0 bases, leaving 17 bases between them.

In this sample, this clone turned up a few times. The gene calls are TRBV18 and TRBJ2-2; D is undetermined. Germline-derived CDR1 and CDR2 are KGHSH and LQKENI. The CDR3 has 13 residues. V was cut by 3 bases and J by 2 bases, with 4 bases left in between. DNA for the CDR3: TGTGCCAGCTCACCCAGAAACACCGGGGAGCTGTTTTTT. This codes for CASSPRNTGELFF.

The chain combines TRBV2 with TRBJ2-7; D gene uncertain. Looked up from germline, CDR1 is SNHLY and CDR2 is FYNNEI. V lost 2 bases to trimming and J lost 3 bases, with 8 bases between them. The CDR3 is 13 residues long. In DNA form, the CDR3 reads TGTGCCAGCAGTGAATGGAGTTACTACGAGCAGTACGTC. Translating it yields CASSEWSYYEQYV.

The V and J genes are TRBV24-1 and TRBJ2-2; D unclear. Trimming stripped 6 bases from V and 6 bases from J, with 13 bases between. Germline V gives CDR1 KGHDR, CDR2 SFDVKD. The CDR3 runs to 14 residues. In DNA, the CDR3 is TGTGCCACCAGTAAAAGACACCGTTCCGGGGAGCTGTTTTTT. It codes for CATSKRHRSGELFF.